This T cell receptor beta chain was recorded in a study of Graves' ophthalmopathy and Graves' hyperthyroidism. This clonotype occurred many times. Antigen specificity is unknown. Amplified material comprised TCR beta CDR3 regions derived from RNA transcripts. HTBI-primed RT-PCR formed the first round, and a multiplex PCR formed the second. TCRdb re-called the multiplex PCR reads through MiXCR, storing one row per CDR3 protein. The sample has a few hundred thousand distinct CDR3 sequences, approximately 20% seen once. Study-level points and caveats: A roughly 81% specificity and 87.88% sensitivity were achieved by a 13-signature model that separated ophthalmopathy from stable hyperthyroidism.

The sequence derives from a woman aged 18-29 years with Graves' ophthalmopathy. The sequencing input was peripheral blood.

CDR3 coding DNA: TGCAGTGCTAGAGCCGGACAGGGAGGCACTGAAGCTTTCTTT. Translating gives CSARAGQGGTEAFF. The chain combines TRBV20-1 with TRBJ1-1, with 8 bases that match TRBD1. This CDR3 comprises 14 residues. Germline assignment: CDR1 DFQATT and CDR2 SNEGSKA (reference sequence). Trimming took 1 base from V and 4 from J; bases not matched to a gene: 5.